This TCR beta chain originates from a study of CD8 T cells in Susac syndrome. The CDR3 runs 14 residues. The germline gives CDR1 LGHNA, CDR2 YSLEER. V was trimmed by 3 bases and J by 0 bases, leaving 9 bases between them. Random-hexamer reverse transcription was applied to about 0.45 to 1 ug RNA. TCRdb called the immunoSEQ multiplex PCR reads again in MiXCR, with one record for every CDR3 protein. The repertoire holds 120,000 to 150,000 distinct CDR3 sequences, with about 94% as singletons. The sequence derives from a human donor in good health. The chain employs TRBV4-3 and TRBJ2-7; D uncertain. Sequencing was carried out using CD8+ T cells from PBMCs. CDR3 nucleotides: TGCGCCAGCAGCCAGTCACTGAGCTCCTACGAGCAGTACTTC. It specifies CASSQSLSSYEQYF.